The 8 T cell receptor beta chains listed next were all sequenced from one sample in a study of radiotherapy plus CTLA-4 blockade in lung cancer. Profiling relied on immunoSEQ multiplex PCR, and the TCRdb table lists in-frame clones only, not all of them. This table has tens of thousands of clones, roughly 75% appearing once. The sequencing used peripheral blood, collected from a patient treated with radiotherapy plus ipilimumab. The receptors here all came from a human donor with non-small cell lung cancer who had stable disease on radiotherapy plus ipilimumab.

The V gene is TRBV7-9, the J gene TRBJ1-3; no definite D call. Trimming pared 4 bases from V and 6 bases from J, leaving 7 bases between. The CDR3 spans 12 residues. The V gene's germline CDR1 is SEHNR and CDR2 FQNEAQ (reference sequence). The CDR3 spells CASSYNENTIYF. For the CDR3, the DNA is TGTGCCAGCAGCTACAATGAAAACACCATATATTTT.

This chain connects TRBV5-1 to TRBJ1-1, with D perhaps TRBD1 (6 bases). Germline CDR1 reads SGHRS; CDR2 reads YFSETQ. V was pared by 4 bases and J by 5 bases, with 18 bases between. The CDR3 has 15 amino acids. The CDR3 DNA reads TGCGCCAGCAGCCGGGAAGTACAGGGAGAAACTGAAGCTTTCTTT. Translated, it gives CASSREVQGETEAFF.

The rearrangement uses TRBV14 and TRBJ1-2; no clear D gene. CDR1 SGHDN and CDR2 FVKESK come from the germline V gene. The CDR3 is made up of 14 amino acids. The V and J ends lost 4 bases and 5 bases respectively, with 14 bases between them. CDR3 in amino acids: CASSPPGPGYGYTF. DNA of the CDR3: TGTGCCAGCAGCCCCCCAGGCCCGGGGTATGGCTACACCTTC.

The V and J genes are TRBV6-5 and TRBJ2-3; a possible D gene is TRBD2 (6 bases). Germline CDR1 and CDR2: MNHEY and SVGAGI. Trimming removed 7 bases at V and 8 bases at J, with 19 bases between. The CDR3 is 14 residues long. Here the CDR3 DNA reads TGTGCCAGCACACTTGTGGGGGGAATGGGTACGCAGTATTTT. Its protein is CASTLVGGMGTQYF.

This chain joins TRBV7-9 and TRBJ1-2; tentatively, D is TRBD1 (6 bases). This CDR3 region has 13 residues. Germline V gene lookup returns CDR1 SEHNR and CDR2 FQNEAQ (reference sequence). Deletions cut 5 bases from V and 7 bases from J, with 14 bases between. CDR3 DNA sequence: TGTGCCAGCAGCCCCTGGCAGGGGCTTGGCTACACCTTC. It specifies CASSPWQGLGYTF.

This clone has a handful of counts. The gene calls are TRBV5-1 and TRBJ1-1; TRBD1 might be the D (5 bases). CDR3 size: 13 residues. V lost 1 base and J lost 8, with 12 bases in between. The germline V gene encodes CDR1 SGHRS and CDR2 YFSETQ. The CDR3 protein is CASSLSRQQEAFF. The CDR3, as DNA: TGCGCCAGCAGCTTGTCCAGACAGCAAGAAGCTTTCTTT.

The V gene is TRBV6-1, the J gene TRBJ2-7, with TRBD1 matching over 10 bases. The CDR3 consists of 14 residues. Per the germline V gene, CDR1 is MNHNS and CDR2 is SASEGT. V lost 6 bases and J lost 3; bases outside the gene matches: 5. CDR3 nucleotide sequence: TGTGCCAGCAGATTGGGACAGGGGATCTACGAGCAGTACTTC. Its translation is CASRLGQGIYEQYF.

This chain joins TRBV10-3 and TRBJ2-1; weak D call: TRBD1 (5 bases). Germline V CDR1 and CDR2: ENHRY, SYGVKD. The V end lost 2 bases, the J end lost 6 bases, and 14 bases lay between the germline ends. The CDR3 is 15 amino acids. CDR3 nucleotides: TGTGCCATCAGTGAGACCGGGCTACAGGTCAATGAGCAGTTCTTC. It is translated as CAISETGLQVNEQFF.